This T cell receptor beta chain was sequenced for a study of Graves' ophthalmopathy and Graves' hyperthyroidism. Germline CDR1 reads GTSNPN; CDR2 reads SVGIG (reference sequence). V lost 1 base to trimming and J lost 2 bases; unmatched junction nucleotides: 3. The CDR3 consists of 15 residues. General study findings and limits: From stable hyperthyroidism, ophthalmopathy was separated by a 13-signature model with 87.88% sensitivity and about 81% specificity.

This clonotype appeared many times. Antigen specificity is unknown. Hyperthyroidism was considered stable when no ophthalmopathy appeared within 18 months of follow-up. Researchers took RNA transcripts and amplified TCR beta CDR3 regions from them. The authors performed first-round RT-PCR with HTBI primers and then a second-round multiplex PCR. TCRdb re-analysed the multiplex PCR reads in MiXCR, keeping a single row per CDR3 protein. The data contain approximately 380,000 distinct CDR3 sequences, 21% of them singletons. Sequencing was performed on peripheral blood. The sequence was obtained from a woman under 30 with stable Graves' hyperthyroidism. The chain joins TRBV30 to TRBJ2-5; 11 nucleotides match TRBD2. The CDR3 loop reads CAWSGTSGFQETQYF. In DNA form, the CDR3 reads TGTGCCTGGAGTGGGACTAGCGGGTTTCAAGAGACCCAGTACTTC. The variable domain in full, with the rest retrieved from reference TRBV30 and TRBJ2-5, is SQTIHQWPATLVQPVGSPLSLECTVEGTSNPNLYWYRQAAGRGLQLLFYSVGIGQISSEVPQNLSASRPQDRQFILSSKKLLLSDSGFYLCAWSGTSGFQETQYFGPGTRLLVL.